This T cell receptor beta chain stems from a study of OX40 agonist ivuxolimab in advanced cancers. Study background: Cohort: approximately 83% men, mean age 60, aged about 23 to 80. Three patients showed partial responses: one hepatocellular carcinoma and two cutaneous melanoma cases.

Study-wide results and limits: Doses of 0.1 to 3.0 mg/kg were accompanied by clonal expansion of CD4+ and CD8+ blood T cells by week 6. Partial responders at 0.1-3.0 mg/kg showed near-lowest clonal expansion.

This clone occurred once. Antigen: not known. Measured with immunoSEQ multiplex PCR; TCRdb has only the in-frame clones, and not every one. Altogether 100,000 to 110,000 clones are present, about 91% being singletons, with the ten largest covering approximately 0.16%. V was clipped by 1 base and J by 1 base, with 11 bases between them. From germline, CDR1 is SEHNR and CDR2 FQNEAQ (reference sequence). This CDR3 region has 16 residues. V is TRBV7-9 and J is TRBJ1-5; possible D gene TRBD1, 6 bases. The sample was CD4+ or CD8+ T cells sorted from blood, taken in a trial of the OX40 agonist ivuxolimab. The sequence was collected from an adult with an advanced solid tumor such as melanoma, head and neck, liver or kidney cancer. The DNA of the CDR3 is TGTGCCAGCAGCTTAGGCTCAGGGGCCAGCAATCAGCCCCAGCATTTT. It codes for CASSLGSGASNQPQHF.